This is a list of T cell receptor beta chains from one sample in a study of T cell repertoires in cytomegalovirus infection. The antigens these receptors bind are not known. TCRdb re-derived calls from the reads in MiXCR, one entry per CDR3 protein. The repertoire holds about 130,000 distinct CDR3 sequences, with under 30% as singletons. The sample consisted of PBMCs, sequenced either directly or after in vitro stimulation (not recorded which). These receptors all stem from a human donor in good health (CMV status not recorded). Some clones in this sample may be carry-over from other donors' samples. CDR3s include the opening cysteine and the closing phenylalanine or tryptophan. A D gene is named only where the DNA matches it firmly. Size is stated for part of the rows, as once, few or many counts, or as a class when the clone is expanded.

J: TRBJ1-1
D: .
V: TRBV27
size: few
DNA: TGTGCCAGCAGTCGCCGAAGGTCCATGAACACTGAAGCTTTCTTT
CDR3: CASSRRRSMNTEAFF

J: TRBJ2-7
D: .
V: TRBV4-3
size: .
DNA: TGCGCCAGCAGCCAAGCGCCTCCAGGGTTTTACGAGCAGTACTTC
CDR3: CASSQAPPGFYEQYF

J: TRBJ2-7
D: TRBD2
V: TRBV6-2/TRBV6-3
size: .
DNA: TGTGCCAGCAGTAGTGGACTAGCGGGAAAATACGAGCAGTACTTC
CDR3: CASSSGLAGKYEQYF

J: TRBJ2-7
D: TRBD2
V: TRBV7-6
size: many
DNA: TGTGCCAGCAGCTCCCAGCGGGGCGAGGAGCAGTACTTC
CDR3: CASSSQRGEEQYF

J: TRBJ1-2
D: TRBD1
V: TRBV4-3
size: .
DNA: TGCGCCAGCAGCCAAGATCTCGCGGACAGGGTGGAAGGCTACACCTTC
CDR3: CASSQDLADRVEGYTF

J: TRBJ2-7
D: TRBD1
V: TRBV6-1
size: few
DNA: TGTGCCAGCTGTAGTGCCGGGACAGGGGGGGACGAGCAGTACTTC
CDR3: CASCSAGTGGDEQYF

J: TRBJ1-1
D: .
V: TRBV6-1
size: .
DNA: TGTGCCAGCAGTGAGGGAGGGACCCCTGAAGCTTTCTTT
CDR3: CASSEGGTPEAFF

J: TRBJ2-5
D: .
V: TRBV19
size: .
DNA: TGTGCCAGTAGCGGTGTTTGGGGCGCCGAGACCCAGTACTTC
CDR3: CASSGVWGAETQYF

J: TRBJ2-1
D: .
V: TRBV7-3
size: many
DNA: TGTGCCAGCAGCTCAGGGCGGGACAATGAGCAGTTCTTC
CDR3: CASSSGRDNEQFF

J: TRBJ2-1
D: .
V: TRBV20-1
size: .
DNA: TGCAGTGCTAGGGATTCTGGGCAGGCCAGCTCCTACAATGAGCAGTTCTTC
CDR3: CSARDSGQASSYNEQFF

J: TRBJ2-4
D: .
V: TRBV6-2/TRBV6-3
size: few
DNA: TGTGCCAGCAGTTATTCAACAGGGAGGCAAAACATTCAGTACTTC
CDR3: CASSYSTGRQNIQYF

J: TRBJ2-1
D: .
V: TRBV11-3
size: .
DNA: TGTGCCAGCAGCTCCCAGGGGAGCTCCTACAATGAGCAGTTCTTC
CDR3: CASSSQGSSYNEQFF

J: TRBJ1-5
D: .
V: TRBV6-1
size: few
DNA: TGTGCCAGCCGCCCAGTTGGGGGGAGCAATCAGCCCCAGCATTTT
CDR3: CASRPVGGSNQPQHF

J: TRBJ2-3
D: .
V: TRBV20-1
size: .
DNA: TGCAGTGCCCAGGGTCCGACGGTGCATACGCAGTATTTT
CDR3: CSAQGPTVHTQYF

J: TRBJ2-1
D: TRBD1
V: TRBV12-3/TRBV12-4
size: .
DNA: TGTGCCAGCAGAGGGACAGTATACAATGAGCAGTTCTTC
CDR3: CASRGTVYNEQFF

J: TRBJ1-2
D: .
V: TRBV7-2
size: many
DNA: TGTGCCAGCAGCTTAGATATCGGGTGGGACCGGTATGGCTACACCTTC
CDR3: CASSLDIGWDRYGYTF

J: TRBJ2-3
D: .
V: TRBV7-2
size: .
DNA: TGTGCCAGCAGCTTACGAGCGGCCACAGATACGCAGTATTTT
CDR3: CASSLRAATDTQYF

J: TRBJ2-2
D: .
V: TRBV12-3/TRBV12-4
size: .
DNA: TGTGCCAGCAGTTTAGGGCTGGTTGAGCTGTTTTTT
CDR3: CASSLGLVELFF

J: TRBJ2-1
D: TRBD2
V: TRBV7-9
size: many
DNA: TGTGCCAGCAGCTCCCTTAGCGGGAGGACCTACAATGAGCAGTTCTTC
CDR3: CASSSLSGRTYNEQFF

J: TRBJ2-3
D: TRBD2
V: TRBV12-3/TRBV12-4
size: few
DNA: TGTGCCAGTAAACCGGGACGGGGGACTCTAGCGGGGACAGATACGCAGTATTTT
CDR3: CASKPGRGTLAGTDTQYF

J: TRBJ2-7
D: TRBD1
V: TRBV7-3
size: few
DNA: TGTGCCAGCAGAGAAAGGCGTAGGGACAGGGGTTCAATGCAGTACTTC
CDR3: CASRERRRDRGSMQYF

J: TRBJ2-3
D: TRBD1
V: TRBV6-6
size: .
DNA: TGTGCCAGCAGTTACTCTGGGACAGGGGCGAGCGATTGGTATACGCAGTATTTT
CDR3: CASSYSGTGASDWYTQYF

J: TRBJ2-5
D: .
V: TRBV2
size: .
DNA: TGTGCCAGCAGTAACCGGGACGGGCAAGAGACCCAGTACTTC
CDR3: CASSNRDGQETQYF

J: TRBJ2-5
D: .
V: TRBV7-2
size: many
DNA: TGTGCCAGCAGCTTAGCTGGGTTTTCAGAGACCCAGTACTTC
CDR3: CASSLAGFSETQYF

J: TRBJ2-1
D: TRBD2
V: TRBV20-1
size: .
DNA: TGCAGTGCCGTAGGACTAGCGGGAGGGGGCGATGAGCAGTTCTTC
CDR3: CSAVGLAGGGDEQFF

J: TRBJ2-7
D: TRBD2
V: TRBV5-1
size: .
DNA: TGCGCCAGCGCCTCTAGCGGGAGTTTCAACGAGCAGTACTTC
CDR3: CASASSGSFNEQYF

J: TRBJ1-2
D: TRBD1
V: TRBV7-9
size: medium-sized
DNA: TGTGCCAGCAGCCTGAAGCCGGACAGGGATGGGTATGGCTACACCTTC
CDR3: CASSLKPDRDGYGYTF

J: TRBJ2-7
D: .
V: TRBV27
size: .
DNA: TGTGCCAGCAGTTTATGGGCGGGGCCCTCCTACGAGCAGTACTTC
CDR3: CASSLWAGPSYEQYF

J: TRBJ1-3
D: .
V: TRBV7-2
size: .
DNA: TGTGCCAGCAGCTTAGCGCTACAGCACGGAAACACCATATATTTT
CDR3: CASSLALQHGNTIYF

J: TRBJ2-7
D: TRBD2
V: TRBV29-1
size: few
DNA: TGCAGCGTTGAAGATGAGACTAGCGGGATGTACGAGCAGTACTTC
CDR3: CSVEDETSGMYEQYF

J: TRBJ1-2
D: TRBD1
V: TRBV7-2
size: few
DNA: TGTGCCAGCAGCTTGGGACAGGGGGCATATGGCTACACCTTC
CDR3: CASSLGQGAYGYTF

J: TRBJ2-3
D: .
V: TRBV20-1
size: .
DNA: TGCAGTGCTAGAGTAGGAGTGCTTCTCGCAGATACGCAGTATTTT
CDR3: CSARVGVLLADTQYF

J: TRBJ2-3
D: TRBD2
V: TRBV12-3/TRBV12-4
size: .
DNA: TGTGCCAGCACCTTGACTAGCGGCACAGATACGCAGTATTTT
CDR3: CASTLTSGTDTQYF

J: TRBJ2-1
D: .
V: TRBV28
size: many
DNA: TGTGCCAGCCGCAGGGGCGGACCTAGCTCCTACAATGAGCAGTTCTTC
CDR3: CASRRGGPSSYNEQFF

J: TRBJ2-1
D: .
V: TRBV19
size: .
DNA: TGTGCCAGTGGAGGGGGTCGGAATGAGCAGTTCTTC
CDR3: CASGGGRNEQFF

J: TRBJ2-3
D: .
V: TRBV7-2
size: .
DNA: TGTGCCAGCAGCTTGGGGTCGGGCACAGATACGCAGTATTTT
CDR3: CASSLGSGTDTQYF

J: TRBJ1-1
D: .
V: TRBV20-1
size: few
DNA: TGCAGTGCTCAGAGGACAGTCATGAACACTGAAGCTTTCTTT
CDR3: CSAQRTVMNTEAFF

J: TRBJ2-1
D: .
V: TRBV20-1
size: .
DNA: TGCAGTGCTCTAGGACTCCCTTCCTACAATGAGCAGTTCTTC
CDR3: CSALGLPSYNEQFF

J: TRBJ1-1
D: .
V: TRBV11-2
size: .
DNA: TGTGCCAGCAGCTTAGACGGACCGCACACTGAAGCTTTCTTT
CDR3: CASSLDGPHTEAFF

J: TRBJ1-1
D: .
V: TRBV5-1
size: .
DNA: TGCGCCAGCAGTAACCAGGTAGGGGAAGCTTTCTTT
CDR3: CASSNQVGEAFF

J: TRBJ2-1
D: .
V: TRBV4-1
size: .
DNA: TGCGCCAGCAGCCAAGATCAATTCAATGAGCAGTTCTTC
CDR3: CASSQDQFNEQFF

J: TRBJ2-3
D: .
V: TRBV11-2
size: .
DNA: TGTGCCAGCAGCTTAGTTGGGGGAGTGGGCACAGATACGCAGTATTTT
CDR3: CASSLVGGVGTDTQYF

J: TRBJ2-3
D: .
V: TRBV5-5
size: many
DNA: TGTGCCAGCAGCTTGTATAATCCAGATACGCAGTATTTT
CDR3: CASSLYNPDTQYF

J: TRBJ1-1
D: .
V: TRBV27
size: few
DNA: TGTGCCAGCAGTTTATTACAGAACACTGAAGCTTTCTTT
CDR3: CASSLLQNTEAFF

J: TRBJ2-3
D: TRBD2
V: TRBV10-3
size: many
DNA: TGTGCCATCCGACTTATGGGAGCGGGGAGCACAGATACGCAGTATTTT
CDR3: CAIRLMGAGSTDTQYF

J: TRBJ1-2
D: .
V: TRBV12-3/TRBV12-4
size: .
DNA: TGTGCCAGCAATAATCGAACCGCTAACTATGGCTACACCTTC
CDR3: CASNNRTANYGYTF